This entry is about one TCR beta chain. Losses at the gene ends were 3 bases for V and 9 bases for J; bases not matched to a gene: 13. CDR1 and CDR2 (germline): ENHRY, SYGVKD. CDR3 length: 16 residues. Some clones are missing from TCRdb's copy, which holds only in-frame ones; the method was immunoSEQ multiplex PCR. The sample shows roughly 32,000 clones, roughly 80% of them seen only once. The data stem from a study of OX40 agonist ivuxolimab in advanced cancers. This receptor was taken from an adult with an advanced solid tumor such as melanoma, head and neck, liver or kidney cancer. The chain employs TRBV10-3 and TRBJ2-3, with TRBD2 matching over 9 bases. The sample in question was CD4+ or CD8+ T cells sorted from blood, obtained in a trial of the OX40 agonist ivuxolimab. The CDR3 spells CAISEVRTSDPGTQYF. In DNA form, the CDR3 reads TGTGCCATCAGTGAAGTACGGACTAGCGACCCGGGGACGCAGTATTTT.